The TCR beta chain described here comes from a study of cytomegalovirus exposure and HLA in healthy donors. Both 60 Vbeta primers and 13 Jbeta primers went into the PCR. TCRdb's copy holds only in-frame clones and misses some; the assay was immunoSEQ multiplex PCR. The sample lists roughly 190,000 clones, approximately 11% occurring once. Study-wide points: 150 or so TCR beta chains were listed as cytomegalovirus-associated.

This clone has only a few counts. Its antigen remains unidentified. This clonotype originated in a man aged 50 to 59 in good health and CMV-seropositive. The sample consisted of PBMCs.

The CDR3 DNA follows: TGTGCCTCCCAGGACAGGGGAATCGGGGCCAACGTCCTGACTTTC. Translated: CASQDRGIGANVLTF. The chain is built from TRBV19 and TRBJ2-6, with TRBD1 matching over 9 bases. Trimming cost V 11 bases and J 4 bases; bases outside gene matches: 9. The CDR3 is 15 amino acids. The germline V gene has CDR1 LNHDA and CDR2 SQIVND (reference sequence).